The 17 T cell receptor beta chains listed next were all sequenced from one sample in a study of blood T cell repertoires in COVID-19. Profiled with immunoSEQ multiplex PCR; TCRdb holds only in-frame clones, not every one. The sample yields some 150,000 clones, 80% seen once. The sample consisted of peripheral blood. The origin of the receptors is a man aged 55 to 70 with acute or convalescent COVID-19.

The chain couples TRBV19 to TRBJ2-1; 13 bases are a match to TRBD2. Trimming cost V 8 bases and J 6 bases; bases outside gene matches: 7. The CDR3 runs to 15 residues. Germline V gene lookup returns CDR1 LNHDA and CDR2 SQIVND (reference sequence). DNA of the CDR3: TGTGCCAGTGATCCGGGACTAGCGGGACCCAATGAGCAGTTCTTC. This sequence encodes CASDPGLAGPNEQFF.

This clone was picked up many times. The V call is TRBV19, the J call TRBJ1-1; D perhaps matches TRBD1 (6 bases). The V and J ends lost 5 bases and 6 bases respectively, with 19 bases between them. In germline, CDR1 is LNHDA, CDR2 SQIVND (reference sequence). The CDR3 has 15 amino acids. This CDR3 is CASSAFGGAGSEAFF. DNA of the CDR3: TGTGCCAGTAGTGCCTTTGGGGGGGCTGGCTCTGAAGCTTTCTTT. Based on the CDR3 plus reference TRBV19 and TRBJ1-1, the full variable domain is DGGITQSPKYLFRKEGQNVTLSCEQNLNHDAMYWYRQDPGQGLRLIYYSQIVNDFQKGDIAEGYSVSREKKESFPLTVTSAQKNPTAFYLCASSAFGGAGSEAFFGQGTRLTVV.

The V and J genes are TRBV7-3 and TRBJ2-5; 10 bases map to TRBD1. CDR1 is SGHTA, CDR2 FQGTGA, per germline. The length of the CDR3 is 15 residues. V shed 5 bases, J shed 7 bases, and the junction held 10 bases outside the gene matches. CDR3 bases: TGTGCCAGCAGCCCCGGGACAGGGGTGGGTGTGACCCAGTACTTC. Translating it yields CASSPGTGVGVTQYF.

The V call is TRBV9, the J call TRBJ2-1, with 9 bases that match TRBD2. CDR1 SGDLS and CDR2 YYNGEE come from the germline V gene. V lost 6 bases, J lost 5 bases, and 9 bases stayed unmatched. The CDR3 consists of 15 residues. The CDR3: CASTSLSGGNNEQFF. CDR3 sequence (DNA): TGTGCCAGCACCTCTCTCAGCGGGGGGAACAATGAGCAGTTCTTC.

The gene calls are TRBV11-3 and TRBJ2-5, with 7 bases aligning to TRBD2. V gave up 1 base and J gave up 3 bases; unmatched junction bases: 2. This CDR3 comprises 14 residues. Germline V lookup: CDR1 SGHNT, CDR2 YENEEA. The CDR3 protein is CASSLGLAEETQYF. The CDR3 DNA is TGTGCCAGCAGCTTAGGGCTAGCGGAAGAGACCCAGTACTTC.

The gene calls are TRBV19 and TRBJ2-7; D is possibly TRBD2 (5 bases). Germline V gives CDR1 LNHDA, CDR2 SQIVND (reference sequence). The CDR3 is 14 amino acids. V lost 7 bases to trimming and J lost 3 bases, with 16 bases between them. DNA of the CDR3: TGTGCCAGTACTCCCGGAGGCAGTCACTACGAGCAGTACTTC. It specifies CASTPGGSHYEQYF.

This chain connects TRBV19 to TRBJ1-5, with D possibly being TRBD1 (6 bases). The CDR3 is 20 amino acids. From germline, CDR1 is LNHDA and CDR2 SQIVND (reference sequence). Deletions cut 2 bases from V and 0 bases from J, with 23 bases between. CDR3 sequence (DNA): TGTGCCAGTAGTATAAGAGACGGGTCGTGGCGGACAGATAGCAATCAGCCCCAGCATTTT. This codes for CASSIRDGSWRTDSNQPQHF.

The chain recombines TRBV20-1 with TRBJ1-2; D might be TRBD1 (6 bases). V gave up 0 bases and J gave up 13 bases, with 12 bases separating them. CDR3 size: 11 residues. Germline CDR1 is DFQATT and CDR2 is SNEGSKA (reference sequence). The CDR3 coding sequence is TGCAGTGCTAGAGATATGGCAGGGGCCACCTTC. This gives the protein CSARDMAGATF.

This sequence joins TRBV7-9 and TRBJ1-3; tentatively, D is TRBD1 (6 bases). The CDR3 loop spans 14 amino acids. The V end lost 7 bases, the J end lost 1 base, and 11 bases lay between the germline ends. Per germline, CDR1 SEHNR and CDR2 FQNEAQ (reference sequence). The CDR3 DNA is TGTGCCAGCACCGATACAGGGTCTGGAAACACCATATATTTT. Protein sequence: CASTDTGSGNTIYF.

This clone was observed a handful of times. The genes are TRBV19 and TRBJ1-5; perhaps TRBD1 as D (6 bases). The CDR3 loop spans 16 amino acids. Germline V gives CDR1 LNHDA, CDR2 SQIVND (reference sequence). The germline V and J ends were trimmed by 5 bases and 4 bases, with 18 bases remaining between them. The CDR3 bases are TGTGCCAGTAGTCGCGGCACAGGGAGGGGGAATCAGCCCCAGCATTTT. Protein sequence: CASSRGTGRGNQPQHF.

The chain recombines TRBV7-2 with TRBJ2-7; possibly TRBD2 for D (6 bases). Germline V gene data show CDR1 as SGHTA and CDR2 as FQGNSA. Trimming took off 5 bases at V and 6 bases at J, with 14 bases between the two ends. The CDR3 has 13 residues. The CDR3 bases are TGTGCCAGCAGCCGGGACTTTTCCCTCGAGCAGTACTTC. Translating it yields CASSRDFSLEQYF.

In nucleotides, the CDR3 is TGCGCCAGCAGGAGGGGGCTTGAGAACACTGAAGCTTTCTTT. It codes for CASRRGLENTEAFF. This sequence joins TRBV4-3 and TRBJ1-1; the match to TRBD1 covers 7 bases. This CDR3 region has 14 residues. Trimming at V came to 6 bases and at J to 1 base, leaving 5 bases not matched to a gene. CDR1 is LGHNA, CDR2 YSLEER, per germline.

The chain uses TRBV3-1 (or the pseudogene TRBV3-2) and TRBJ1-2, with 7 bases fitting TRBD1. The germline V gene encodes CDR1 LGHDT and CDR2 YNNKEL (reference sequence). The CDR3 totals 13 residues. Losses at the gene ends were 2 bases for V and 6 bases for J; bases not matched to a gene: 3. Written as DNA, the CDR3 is TGTGCCAGCAGCCAATACAGGGGCGATGGCTACACCTTC. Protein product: CASSQYRGDGYTF.

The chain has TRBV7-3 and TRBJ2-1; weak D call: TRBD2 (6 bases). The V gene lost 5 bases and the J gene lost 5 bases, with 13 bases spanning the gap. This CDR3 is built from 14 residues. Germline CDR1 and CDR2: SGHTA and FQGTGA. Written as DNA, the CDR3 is TGTGCCAGCAGCCCCCCGGGGGATAACAATGAGCAGTTCTTC. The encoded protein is CASSPPGDNNEQFF. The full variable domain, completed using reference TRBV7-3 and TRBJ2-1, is GAGVSQTPSNKVTEKGKYVELRCDPISGHTALYWYRQSLGQGPEFLIYFQGTGAADDSGLPNDRFFAVRPEGSVSTLKIQRTERGDSAVYLCASSPPGDNNEQFFGPGTRLTVL.

The CDR3 DNA is TGTGCCAGCAGCCTAGGACAGAATCAGCCCCAGCATTTT. Translating gives CASSLGQNQPQHF. The chain uses TRBV4-2 and TRBJ1-5; TRBD1 might be the D (6 bases). The CDR3 covers 13 residues. Germline assignment: CDR1 LGHNA and CDR2 YNFKEQ. V was cut by 4 bases and J by 4 bases, with 8 bases left in between.

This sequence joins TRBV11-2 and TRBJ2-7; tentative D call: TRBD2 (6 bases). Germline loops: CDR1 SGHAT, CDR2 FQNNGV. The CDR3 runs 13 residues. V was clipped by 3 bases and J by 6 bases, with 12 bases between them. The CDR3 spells CASSFGRPGEQYF. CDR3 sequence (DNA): TGTGCCAGCAGCTTTGGGAGGCCCGGCGAGCAGTACTTC.

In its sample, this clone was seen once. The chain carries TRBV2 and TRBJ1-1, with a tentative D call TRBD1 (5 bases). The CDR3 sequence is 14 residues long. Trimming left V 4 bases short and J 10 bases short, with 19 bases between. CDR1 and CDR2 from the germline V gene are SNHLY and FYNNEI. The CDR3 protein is CASSALIGASGAFF. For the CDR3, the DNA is TGTGCCAGCAGTGCATTAATTGGGGCGTCGGGAGCTTTCTTT.